Ten or more counts support the clone carrying this TCR beta chain. The antigen is unknown. The data stem from a study of early T cells in non-severe SARS-CoV-2 infection. At the level of the study: From unsorted whole blood, bulk RNA was sequenced, and the chains remained unpaired.

Each single cDNA molecule received a unique molecular identifier. TCRdb fed the 5' RACE reads into MiXCR, producing one record per CDR3 protein. The data show about 30,000 distinct CDR3 sequences, around 5.8% seen once. Study observations and caveats: CD4 and private specificities were missed by VDJdb matching, which favored anti-spike CD8 responses.

The sample was whole blood. This receptor was taken from an adult who was a healthcare worker with PCR-confirmed SARS-CoV-2 infection or an uninfected control (not recorded which).

The chain's CDR3 is CASSSDTDGQETQYF. The CDR3 DNA is TGTGCCAGCAGCTCTGATACGGACGGGCAAGAGACCCAGTACTTC. V and J are TRBV11-3 and TRBJ2-5; D is unclear. V was pared by 4 bases and J by 2 bases, with 14 bases between. This CDR3 is built from 15 residues. Germline V gene data show CDR1 as SGHNT and CDR2 as YENEEA. Full variable domain (remainder filled in from reference TRBV11-3 and TRBJ2-5): EAGVVQSPRYKIIEKKQPVAFWCNPISGHNTLYWYLQNLGQGPELLIRYENEEAVDDSQLPKDRFSAERLKGVDSTLKIQPAELGDSAVYLCASSSDTDGQETQYFGPGTRLLVL.